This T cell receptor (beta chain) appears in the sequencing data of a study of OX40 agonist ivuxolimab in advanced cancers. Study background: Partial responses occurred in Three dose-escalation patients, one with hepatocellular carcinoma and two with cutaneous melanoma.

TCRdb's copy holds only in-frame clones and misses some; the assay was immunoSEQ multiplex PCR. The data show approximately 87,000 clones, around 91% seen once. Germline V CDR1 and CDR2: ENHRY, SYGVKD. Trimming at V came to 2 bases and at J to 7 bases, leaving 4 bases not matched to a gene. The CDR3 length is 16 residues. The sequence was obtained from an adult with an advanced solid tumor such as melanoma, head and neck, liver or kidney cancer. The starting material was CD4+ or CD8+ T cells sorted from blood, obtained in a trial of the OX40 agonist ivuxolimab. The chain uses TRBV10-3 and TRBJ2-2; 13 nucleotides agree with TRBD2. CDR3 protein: CAISERTSGSGGELFF. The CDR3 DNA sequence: TGTGCCATCAGTGAGCGGACTAGCGGGAGTGGCGGGGAGCTGTTTTTT.